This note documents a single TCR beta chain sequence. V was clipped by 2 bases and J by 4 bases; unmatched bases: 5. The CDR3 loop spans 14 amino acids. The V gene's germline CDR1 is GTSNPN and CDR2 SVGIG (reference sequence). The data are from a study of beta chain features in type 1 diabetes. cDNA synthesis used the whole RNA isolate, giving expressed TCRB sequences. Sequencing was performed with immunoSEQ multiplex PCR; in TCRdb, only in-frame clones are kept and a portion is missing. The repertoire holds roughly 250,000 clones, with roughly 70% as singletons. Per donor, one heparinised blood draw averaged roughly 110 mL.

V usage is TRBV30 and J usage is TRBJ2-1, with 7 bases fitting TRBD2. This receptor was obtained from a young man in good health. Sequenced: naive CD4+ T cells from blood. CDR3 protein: CAWSIRRGYNEQFF. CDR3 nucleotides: TGTGCCTGGAGTATACGGCGGGGGTACAATGAGCAGTTCTTC. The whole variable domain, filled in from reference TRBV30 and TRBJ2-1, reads SQTIHQWPATLVQPVGSPLSLECTVEGTSNPNLYWYRQAAGRGLQLLFYSVGIGQISSEVPQNLSASRPQDRQFILSSKKLLLSDSGFYLCAWSIRRGYNEQFFGPGTRLTVL.